The next 20 T cell receptor beta chains were all read from a single sample in a study of blood T cells in healthy people across ages. Together with a sample-barcoded 5' primer, a J-beta primer mix was included in a second PCR lasting about 7 to 11 cycles. TCRdb reprocessed the 5' RACE reads via MiXCR and lists one record per CDR3 protein. The sample shows about 640,000 distinct CDR3 sequences, around 43% of them seen only once. Sequencing was performed on blood. All receptors come from an elderly man in good health.

In its sample, this clonotype was seen a few times. V gene TRBV4-1 combines with J gene TRBJ2-2; 12 bases align to TRBD2. The V gene end was trimmed by 4 bases and the J gene end by 5 bases; junction bases not matched to a gene: 5. CDR1 is MGHRA, CDR2 YSYEKL, per germline. The length of the CDR3 is 16 residues. The CDR3 nucleotides are TGCGCCAGCAGCCCGAGGACTAGCGGGGTTACCGGGGAGCTGTTTTTT. Residues: CASSPRTSGVTGELFF.

The V gene is TRBV25-1, the J gene TRBJ2-1, with 7 bases aligning to TRBD1. The end of the DNA aligns better with TRBJ2-7, so the J call may be wrong. CDR1 is MGHDK and CDR2 is SYGVNS in the germline V gene. The CDR3 spans 15 residues. The CDR3 spells CASSEQGVSYNEQYF. The CDR3 DNA sequence: TGTGCCAGCAGTGAACAGGGGGTTTCCTACAATGAGCAGTACTTC.

A single count supports this clonotype. The V call is TRBV7-2, the J call TRBJ2-2; 9 bases fit TRBD2. Germline V gene sequence: CDR1 SGHTA, CDR2 FQGNSA. This CDR3 spans 17 amino acids. V dropped 5 bases and J dropped 5; count of bases not matched to a gene: 12. This CDR3 is CASSPVSGRWETGELFF. CDR3 DNA: TGTGCCAGCAGCCCCGTTAGCGGGAGATGGGAAACCGGGGAGCTGTTTTTT.

The J gene is TRBJ1-2, the V gene TRBV5-1; D call uncertain. V was trimmed by 0 bases and J by 4 bases, leaving 7 bases between them. The CDR3 sequence is 13 residues long. Per the germline V gene, CDR1 is SGHRS and CDR2 is YFSETQ. The CDR3 nucleotides read TGCGCCAGCAGCTTGGTGGCGGCCTATGGCTACACCTTC. Translating gives CASSLVAAYGYTF.

The V gene is TRBV27, the J gene TRBJ2-5; 9 bases are shared with TRBD1. J lost 5 bases, V lost 6 bases, and 22 bases had no gene match. Looked up from germline, CDR1 is MNHEY and CDR2 is SMNVEV (reference sequence). CDR3 length equals 19 residues. The CDR3 loop reads CASSHSTGTGFLAGETQYF. The CDR3 coding sequence is TGTGCCAGCAGCCATTCTACCGGGACAGGGTTTCTAGCTGGCGAGACCCAGTACTTC.

J is TRBJ2-5 and V is TRBV11-2; D unclear. The tail of the sequence fits TRBJ2-7 better, so the J call may be wrong. The germline V gene encodes CDR1 SGHAT and CDR2 FQNNGV. The CDR3 is made up of 13 amino acids. The CDR3 here is CASSLALDGEQYF. In nucleotides, the CDR3 is TGTGCCAGCAGCTTAGCCTTGGATGGCGAGCAGTACTTC.

This clonotype has a handful of counts. V and J are TRBV28 and TRBJ2-7; D gene ambiguous. This CDR3 has 16 residues. The V gene lost 4 bases and the J gene lost 1 base, with 17 bases spanning the gap. Per the germline V gene, CDR1 is MDHEN and CDR2 is SYDVKM. As DNA, the CDR3 is TGTGCCAGCAGTTCCTCGGCTTTAGGACGATCCTACGAGCAGTACTTC. Translation: CASSSSALGRSYEQYF. Drawing the rest from reference TRBV28 and TRBJ2-7, the complete variable domain is DVKVTQSSRYLVKRTGEKVFLECVQDMDHENMFWYRQDPGLGLRLIYFSYDVKMKEKGDIPEGYSVSREKKERFSLILESASTNQTSMYLCASSSSALGRSYEQYFGPGTRLTVT.

The rearrangement joins TRBV12-5 to TRBJ2-1; D unresolved. Germline values: CDR1 LGHNT, CDR2 FRNRAP. This CDR3 comprises 17 residues. Between the trimmed V and J ends, which lost 0 bases and 8 bases, there was a span of 20 bases. In nucleotides, the CDR3 is TGTGCTAGTGGTTTGGTAATAGGCGAAAAAAGGGTCGATGAGCAGTTCTTC. Translated, it gives CASGLVIGEKRVDEQFF.

The rearrangement links TRBV6-5 to TRBJ2-5; 11 bases line up with TRBD2. The J segment lost 0 bases and the V segment lost 5 bases, leaving 2 bases of the junction unmatched. Germline values: CDR1 MNHEY, CDR2 SVGAGI. The CDR3 is made up of 15 amino acids. Written as DNA, the CDR3 is TGTGCCAGCAGTCGACTAGCGGGGAACCAAGAGACCCAGTACTTC. Translated, it gives CASSRLAGNQETQYF.

This clonotype has more than one count but fewer than ten. The V and J genes are TRBV7-3 and TRBJ2-3; 7 bases are shared with TRBD2. This CDR3 has 16 amino acids. J lost 1 base, V lost 2 bases, and 6 bases had no gene match. Germline CDR1 and CDR2: SGHTA and FQGTGA. The CDR3 coding sequence is TGTGCCAGCAGCTTACCTTCAGCGGGACGCACAGATACGCAGTATTTT. Amino acid sequence: CASSLPSAGRTDTQYF.

This clonotype was observed a handful of times. The chain recombines TRBV5-7 with TRBJ2-5, with TRBD1 as a possible D gene (5 bases). TRBV5-7 is noted as an ORF with a role that remains uncertain. The V end lost 6 bases, the J end lost 2 bases, and 17 bases lay between the germline ends. The CDR3 covers 15 residues. The CDR3: CASTLGARAQETQYF. CDR3 DNA: TGTGCCAGCACCCTTGGGGCTAGGGCACAAGAGACCCAGTACTTC.

J is TRBJ2-7 and V is TRBV6-2 or TRBV6-3; D is unresolved. V was cut by 0 bases and J by 0 bases, with 12 bases left in between. The germline CDR1 and CDR2 sequences are MNHEY and SVGEGT. This CDR3 has 16 amino acids. The CDR3 loop reads CASSYSERFSSYEQYF. The DNA of the CDR3 is TGTGCCAGCAGTTACTCGGAGCGCTTTAGCTCCTACGAGCAGTACTTC.

Ten or more counts support this clonotype. The J gene is TRBJ2-7, the V gene TRBV4-2; possibly TRBD2 for D (5 bases). The length of the CDR3 is 13 residues. Deletions cut 0 bases from V and 4 bases from J, with 7 bases between. The germline V gene encodes CDR1 LGHNA and CDR2 YNFKEQ. This CDR3 is CASSQERRYEQYF. CDR3 bases: TGTGCCAGCAGCCAAGAGAGGAGGTACGAGCAGTACTTC.

The chain couples TRBV7-2 to TRBJ2-5; no firm D call. The V end lost 6 bases, the J end lost 11 bases, and 16 bases lay between the germline ends. The CDR3 has 12 residues. Per the germline V gene, CDR1 is SGHTA and CDR2 is FQGNSA. The CDR3 DNA is TGTGCCAGCAGTCAGGTTGGTCGTGAGCAGTACTTC. This codes for CASSQVGREQYF.

This sequence joins TRBV12-3 or TRBV12-4 and TRBJ2-4, with a weak D call TRBD2 (6 bases). The CDR3 is 14 residues long. V was shortened by 4 bases and J by 3 bases, with 10 bases between the two germline ends. CDR3: CASSSSGGKNIQYF. CDR3 nucleotides: TGTGCCAGCAGTTCTTCCGGGGGCAAAAACATTCAGTACTTC.

The V gene is TRBV9, the J gene TRBJ2-7; weak D call: TRBD2 (5 bases). The CDR3 sequence is 15 residues long. Trimming left V 1 base short and J 2 bases short, with 13 bases between. The germline gives CDR1 SGDLS, CDR2 YYNGEE. In DNA form, the CDR3 reads TGTGCCAGCAGCGTAAGCGGTTACTCCGCCTACGAGCAGTACTTC. Translated, it gives CASSVSGYSAYEQYF.

This clonotype was seen repeatedly, ten times or more. This chain joins TRBV29-1 and TRBJ2-7; maybe TRBD2 (7 bases). The V gene's germline CDR1 is SQVTM and CDR2 ANQGSEA. Trimming left V 4 bases short and J 3 bases short, with 13 bases between. This CDR3 comprises 13 residues. As DNA, the CDR3 is TGCAGCGTTGGGGCGGGGGCCTTCTACGAGCAGTACTTC. Translating gives CSVGAGAFYEQYF.

At least ten counts were recorded for this clonotype. This sequence joins TRBV7-9 and TRBJ2-1, with D unclear. The CDR3 covers 15 residues. Trimming cost V 10 bases and J 2 bases, with 18 bases left between them. From germline, CDR1 is SEHNR and CDR2 FQNEAQ (reference sequence). For the CDR3, the DNA is TGTGCCATCAACAGTGGTACTCGCGCCTACAATGAGCAGTTCTTC. This translates into CAINSGTRAYNEQFF.

This clonotype was recorded a few times. The rearrangement uses TRBV6-2 or TRBV6-3 and TRBJ2-7; 9 positions agree with TRBD1. The germline V gene encodes CDR1 MNHEY and CDR2 SVGEGT. This CDR3 region has 17 residues. V lost 7 bases to trimming and J lost 2 bases; unmatched junction nucleotides: 15. CDR3 nucleotides: TGTGCCAGCACTACCGGACAGGGGAAAGTCGGTCCCTACGAGCAGTACTTC. This translates into CASTTGQGKVGPYEQYF.

In this sample, this clonotype turned up a few times. The V and J genes are TRBV5-5 and TRBJ2-1; D remains ambiguous. CDR1 SGHKS and CDR2 YYEKEE come from the germline V gene (reference sequence). Trimming shortened V by 0 bases and J by 3 bases, and 10 bases separated the two germline ends. This CDR3 region has 15 residues. CDR3 region: CASSLGTVVYNEQFF. The CDR3 coding sequence is TGTGCCAGCAGCTTGGGAACGGTCGTCTACAATGAGCAGTTCTTC.